This entry lists 28 T cell receptor beta chains sequenced from one sample in a study of T cell responses to AZD1222 COVID-19 vaccine. TCRdb's table, derived via immunoSEQ multiplex PCR, lists solely in-frame clones and lacks some. The sample includes about 120,000 clones, approximately 88% of them seen just once. Sequencing was performed on peripheral blood, taken on day 0 of AZD1222 vaccination. The receptors here all came from an adult in good health.

The CDR3 sequence: CASSFWTMRELFF. Here the CDR3 DNA reads TGTGCCAGCAGTTTTTGGACAATGAGGGAGCTGTTTTTT. This chain connects TRBV27 to TRBJ2-2; D is possibly TRBD1 (5 bases). V lost 3 bases and J 9 bases, leaving 11 bases between the germline ends. Germline CDR1 and CDR2: MNHEY and SMNVEV (reference sequence). This CDR3 comprises 13 residues.

The J gene is TRBJ1-5, the V gene TRBV7-9; 9 bases fit TRBD1. The junction had 8 bases not matched to a gene; V was cut back by 4 bases and J by 7 bases. The CDR3 extends over 15 amino acids. CDR1 and CDR2 (germline): SEHNR, FQNEAQ (reference sequence). This CDR3 is CASSSGTGMGQPQHF. For the CDR3, the DNA is TGTGCCAGCAGCTCCGGGACAGGGATGGGGCAGCCCCAGCATTTT.

The gene calls are TRBV7-2 and TRBJ2-7; 7 bases agree with TRBD1. CDR1 is SGHTA, CDR2 FQGNSA, per germline. V shed 1 base, J shed 9 bases, and the junction held 12 bases outside the gene matches. This CDR3 spans 15 amino acids. The CDR3: CASSLGRTTQGVQYF. The DNA of the CDR3 is TGTGCCAGCAGCTTAGGAAGGACCACGCAGGGGGTGCAGTACTTC.

V is TRBV12-3 or TRBV12-4 and J is TRBJ2-7; possibly TRBD2 for D (5 bases). The CDR3 loop spans 13 amino acids. The V end lost 3 bases, the J end lost 5 bases, and 11 bases lay between the germline ends. The CDR3 spells CASSFVTTHEQYF. The CDR3 coding sequence is TGTGCCAGCAGTTTCGTGACTACTCACGAGCAGTACTTC.

The chain joins TRBV5-5 to TRBJ1-4, with 7 bases lining up with TRBD1. J gave up 4 bases and V 0 bases, and 3 bases lay outside the gene matches. The length of the CDR3 is 15 residues. Germline V lookup: CDR1 SGHKS, CDR2 YYEKEE (reference sequence). As DNA, the CDR3 is TGTGCCAGCAGCTTGGGGGGGACAGATAATGAAAAACTGTTTTTT. As protein: CASSLGGTDNEKLFF.

The rearrangement joins TRBV29-1 to TRBJ1-2; 8 bases align to TRBD1. Germline loops: CDR1 SQVTM, CDR2 ANQGSEA. Trimming at V came to 1 base and at J to 8 bases, leaving 9 bases not matched to a gene. The CDR3 contains 14 residues. For the CDR3, the DNA is TGCAGCGTTGAAGGCGGACAGGGCTTTAACGGCTACACCTTC. This encodes CSVEGGQGFNGYTF.

The rearrangement links TRBV6-5 to TRBJ2-6; D call uncertain. The CDR3 is made up of 15 amino acids. The V gene's germline CDR1 is MNHEY and CDR2 SVGAGI. V shed 2 bases and J shed 0 bases, with 5 bases lying between them. The CDR3 nucleotides are TGTGCCAGCAGTTACGGGCTCTCTGGGGCCAACGTCCTGACTTTC. Its translation is CASSYGLSGANVLTF.

This clone was picked up one time. This sequence joins TRBV18 and TRBJ1-2; the match to TRBD1 covers 8 bases. Unmatched junction bases numbered 4, after V lost 3 bases and J lost 10 bases. Germline V gene lookup returns CDR1 KGHSH and CDR2 LQKENI. This CDR3 spans 12 amino acids. As DNA, the CDR3 is TGTGCCAGCTCACCTGACAGGGGCGCCTACACCTTC. It translates to CASSPDRGAYTF.

The chain carries TRBV21-1 and TRBJ1-1. TRBV21-1 is a documented pseudogene. CDR3 size: 14 residues. The CDR3 nucleotides are TGTGCCAGCAGCCGCCCGGGGCAAAACACTGAAGCTTTCTTT. This translates into CASSRPGQNTEAFF.

This clone has a count of ten or more. This rearrangement joins TRBV7-9 to TRBJ1-5; D is uncertain. Looked up from germline, CDR1 is SEHNR and CDR2 is FQNEAQ (reference sequence). This CDR3 has 12 residues. V dropped 5 bases and J dropped 0 bases, with 2 bases sitting between them. The CDR3 nucleotides are TGTGCCAGCAGCGTTAGCAATCAGCCCCAGCATTTT. This encodes CASSVSNQPQHF. Full variable domain (outside the CDR3, taken from reference TRBV7-9 and TRBJ1-5): DTGVSQNPRHKITKRGQNVTFRCDPISEHNRLYWYRQTLGQGPEFLTYFQNEAQLEKSRLLSDRFSAERPKGSFSTLEIQRTEQGDSAMYLCASSVSNQPQHFGDGTRLSIL.

The J gene is TRBJ1-5, the V gene TRBV27; unclear D gene. V lost 11 bases and J 8 bases, leaving 4 bases between the germline ends. Germline V gene sequence: CDR1 MNHEY, CDR2 SMNVEV (reference sequence). This CDR3 has 8 residues. The CDR3 sequence: CAGEPQHF. CDR3 DNA sequence: TGTGCCGGTGAGCCCCAGCATTTT.

The chain links TRBV27 to TRBJ1-6; the D is unclear. Trimming removed 6 bases at V and 0 bases at J, with 6 bases between. The CDR3 is 14 amino acids. Germline CDR1 and CDR2: MNHEY and SMNVEV (reference sequence). CDR3 in amino acids: CASRADSYNSPLHF. The CDR3 nucleotides are TGTGCCAGCAGGGCAGACTCCTATAATTCACCCCTCCACTTT.

This chain links TRBV12-5 with TRBJ1-5; D possibly corresponds to TRBD1 (6 bases). The CDR3 contains 21 residues. Germline loops: CDR1 LGHNT, CDR2 FRNRAP. V was pared by 3 bases and J by 0 bases, with 27 bases between. The CDR3 coding sequence is TGTGCTAGTGGTTTATCCACCACCACAGGGATCCGATATTATAGCAATCAGCCCCAGCATTTT. It specifies CASGLSTTTGIRYYSNQPQHF.

The chain has TRBV7-6 and TRBJ2-5, with D perhaps being TRBD1 or TRBD2 (5 bases each). The CDR3 sequence is 15 residues long. Germline V gene sequence: CDR1 SGHVS, CDR2 FNYEAQ. The V end was cut by 1 base, the J end by 2 bases, with 11 bases between. The CDR3 region is CASSLGGTDQETQYF. DNA of the CDR3: TGTGCCAGCAGCTTAGGTGGGACGGATCAAGAGACCCAGTACTTC.

The rearrangement uses TRBV9 and TRBJ2-1; D gene uncertain. The germline CDR1 and CDR2 sequences are SGDLS and YYNGEE. The CDR3 extends over 13 amino acids. V lost 1 base to trimming and J lost 2 bases, with 4 bases between them. The CDR3 sequence: CASSVTAYNEQFF. For the CDR3, the DNA is TGTGCCAGCAGCGTAACAGCCTACAATGAGCAGTTCTTC.

This chain links TRBV29-1 with TRBJ2-1; D uncertain. The CDR3 totals 15 residues. V shed 5 bases and J shed 0 bases, with 14 bases lying between them. The germline CDR1 and CDR2 sequences are SQVTM and ANQGSEA. The CDR3 region has the DNA TGCAGCGTTCTGCTACACCTCAGCTCCTACAATGAGCAGTTCTTC. The encoded protein is CSVLLHLSSYNEQFF.

The CDR3 spells CAWRTGIISSSYNEQFF. Written as DNA, the CDR3 is TGTGCCTGGAGGACAGGGATCATTTCAAGCTCCTACAATGAGCAGTTCTTC. This chain connects TRBV30 to TRBJ2-1, with 7 bases aligning to TRBD1. Germline V lookup: CDR1 GTSNPN, CDR2 SVGIG (reference sequence). CDR3 length: 17 residues. With V trimmed by 3 bases and J by 0 bases, 11 bases remained unmatched.

This clone was counted a single time. The chain links TRBV19 to TRBJ2-7; 12 bases align to TRBD1. The J segment lost 4 bases and the V segment lost 5 bases, leaving 15 bases of the junction unmatched. The CDR3 sequence is 18 residues long. Germline V gene sequence: CDR1 LNHDA, CDR2 SQIVND (reference sequence). The CDR3 DNA reads as TGTGCCAGTAGTGATCAAATACCGGGACAGGGGGCGCGGTACGAGCAGTACTTC. This gives the protein CASSDQIPGQGARYEQYF. The full variable domain, with the rest looked up from reference TRBV19 and TRBJ2-7, is DGGITQSPKYLFRKEGQNVTLSCEQNLNHDAMYWYRQDPGQGLRLIYYSQIVNDFQKGDIAEGYSVSREKKESFPLTVTSAQKNPTAFYLCASSDQIPGQGARYEQYFGPGTRLTVT.

The chain carries TRBV2 and TRBJ1-6; weak D call: TRBD1 (5 bases). Germline V gene sequence: CDR1 SNHLY, CDR2 FYNNEI. Between the trimmed V and J ends, which lost 6 bases and 7 bases, there was a span of 16 bases. CDR3 length equals 15 residues. The CDR3 loop is CASSASEAGNSPLHF. CDR3 in DNA: TGTGCCAGCAGCGCCAGTGAGGCAGGGAATTCACCCCTCCACTTT.

The chain uses TRBV11-2 and TRBJ1-6; D is unresolved. The germline V gene encodes CDR1 SGHAT and CDR2 FQNNGV. With 0 bases removed from V and 5 bases from J, the gap between germline ends came to 8 bases. CDR3 length: 15 residues. The CDR3 region has the DNA TGTGCCAGCAGCTTAGAATCTGGGGATAATTCACCCCTCCACTTT. Its protein is CASSLESGDNSPLHF.

The J gene is TRBJ2-1, the V gene TRBV21-1; the tabulated D call, TRBD2, remains unverified against the DNA. TRBV21-1 is a known pseudogene. CDR3 size: 18 residues. The DNA of the CDR3 is TGTGCCAGCAGCACTAGCAACCCGGGAGACCACCGCTACAATGAGCAGTTCTTC. This gives the protein CASSTSNPGDHRYNEQFF.

CDR3 in DNA: TGTGCCAGCAGCATACAGGGGAGCTCCTACAATGAGCAGTTCTTC. It codes for CASSIQGSSYNEQFF. The chain links TRBV2 to TRBJ2-1; 7 nucleotides line up with TRBD1. CDR1 and CDR2 from the germline V gene are SNHLY and FYNNEI. Germline trimming cut 6 bases from V and 0 bases from J; bases unmatched to any gene: 5. The CDR3 covers 15 residues.

The CDR3 bases are TGTGCCAGCAGCCGGGGACTAGCGGGAGAGACCCAGTACTTC. Protein: CASSRGLAGETQYF. The chain recombines TRBV5-8 with TRBJ2-5; 12 nucleotides line up with TRBD2. With V trimmed by 4 bases and J by 4 bases, 2 bases remained unmatched. The CDR3 is made up of 14 amino acids. Germline CDR1 reads SGHTS; CDR2 reads YDEGEE.

J is TRBJ2-5 and V is TRBV6-5, with D possibly TRBD1 on 5 matching bases. V was shortened by 7 bases and J by 5 bases, with 17 bases between the two germline ends. The V gene's germline CDR1 is MNHEY and CDR2 SVGAGI. There are 14 residues in the CDR3. This CDR3 reads CASTNPARAETQYF. The DNA for the CDR3 is TGTGCCAGCACGAACCCGGCCAGGGCGGAGACCCAGTACTTC.

The chain is built from TRBV28 and TRBJ1-2; tentative D call: TRBD1 (5 bases). V was trimmed by 2 bases and J by 3 bases, leaving 10 bases between them. Germline CDR1 is MDHEN and CDR2 is SYDVKM. The CDR3 length is 14 residues. CDR3 region: CASSLRGTHYGYTF. DNA of the CDR3: TGTGCCAGCAGTTTAAGGGGTACCCACTATGGCTACACCTTC.

The CDR3: CASMPAGQYNQPQHF. CDR3 sequence (DNA): TGTGCCAGCATGCCTGCGGGACAGTACAATCAGCCCCAGCATTTT. V and J are TRBV2 and TRBJ1-5; TRBD1 matches 7 bases. The CDR3 extends over 15 amino acids. The V and J ends lost 7 bases and 3 bases, in that order; junction bases with no gene match: 9. Per germline, CDR1 SNHLY and CDR2 FYNNEI.

The chain joins TRBV19 to TRBJ1-1; 8 bases agree with TRBD1. Germline V lookup: CDR1 LNHDA, CDR2 SQIVND (reference sequence). The CDR3 is 15 residues long. Trimming cost V 5 bases and J 4 bases; bases outside gene matches: 9. CDR3 amino acids: CASSELRGRGTEAFF. CDR3 DNA sequence: TGTGCCAGTAGTGAACTCAGGGGGCGGGGCACTGAAGCTTTCTTT.

The chain has TRBV6-1 and TRBJ1-2; 8 nucleotides match TRBD1. This CDR3 has 15 residues. Germline CDR1 MNHNS, CDR2 SASEGT. J lost 6 bases, V lost 3 bases, and 9 bases had no gene match. CDR3 sequence: CASSDRTGTFNGYTF. The CDR3 DNA follows: TGTGCCAGCAGTGACCGGACAGGGACCTTTAATGGCTACACCTTC.